This T cell receptor beta chain was documented in a study of T cells in localized non-small cell lung cancer. Sequencing used immunoSEQ multiplex PCR; TCRdb keeps in-frame clones, though not all of them. The sample shows some 2,600 clones, 25% to 30% of them seen only once. The V gene's germline CDR1 is MNHGY and CDR2 SAAAGT. The CDR3 extends over 15 amino acids. The V end was cut by 5 bases, the J end by 2 bases, with 14 bases between. This clone was seen only a few times. The sample was lung tumor tissue, taken before any cancer treatment. This rearrangement joins TRBV6-8 to TRBJ2-3; D remains unclear. This clonotype was obtained from a man aged 18 to 49 with stage I lung adenocarcinoma. The CDR3: CASSPAETYTDTQYF. The CDR3 DNA reads TGTGCCAGCAGTCCGGCTGAAACTTACACAGATACGCAGTATTTT.